Shown below are 3 T cell receptor beta chains from a single sample sequenced in a study of cytomegalovirus exposure and HLA in healthy donors. In the PCR, 60 Vbeta and 13 Jbeta primers were used. Repertoires were generated with immunoSEQ multiplex PCR, while TCRdb's copy carries only in-frame clones and drops some. The data show 100,000 to 140,000 clones, roughly 72% seen once. The specimen was PBMCs. These receptors all stem from a man aged 25-45 years in good health and CMV-seronegative.

J is TRBJ1-6 and V is TRBV18; possible D gene TRBD1, 6 bases. Trimming stripped 3 bases from V and 7 bases from J, with 19 bases between. Looked up from germline, CDR1 is KGHSH and CDR2 is LQKENI. CDR3 length equals 17 residues. The CDR3 protein is CASSPNGLGAVNSPLHF. The CDR3 nucleotides read TGTGCCAGCTCACCGAACGGGTTGGGGGCGGTGAATTCACCCCTCCACTTT.

J is TRBJ2-7 and V is TRBV28, with 7 bases aligning to TRBD1. The CDR3 has 14 residues. The V segment lost 6 bases and the J segment 4 bases; nucleotides outside the gene matches: 9. Germline V CDR1 and CDR2: MDHEN, SYDVKM. CDR3 in DNA: TGTGCCAGCAGGCAAGGGGGCGAAATGTACGAGCAGTACTTC. It codes for CASRQGGEMYEQYF.

In its sample, this clone was seen once. V usage is TRBV30 and J usage is TRBJ2-5; 7 bases agree with TRBD2. Germline V gives CDR1 GTSNPN, CDR2 SVGIG (reference sequence). V lost 1 base and J lost 8; bases outside the gene matches: 4. CDR3 length: 12 residues. The CDR3 region has the DNA TGTGCCTGGAGTGGGGCTAGCGGAACCCAGTACTTC. Translation: CAWSGASGTQYF.